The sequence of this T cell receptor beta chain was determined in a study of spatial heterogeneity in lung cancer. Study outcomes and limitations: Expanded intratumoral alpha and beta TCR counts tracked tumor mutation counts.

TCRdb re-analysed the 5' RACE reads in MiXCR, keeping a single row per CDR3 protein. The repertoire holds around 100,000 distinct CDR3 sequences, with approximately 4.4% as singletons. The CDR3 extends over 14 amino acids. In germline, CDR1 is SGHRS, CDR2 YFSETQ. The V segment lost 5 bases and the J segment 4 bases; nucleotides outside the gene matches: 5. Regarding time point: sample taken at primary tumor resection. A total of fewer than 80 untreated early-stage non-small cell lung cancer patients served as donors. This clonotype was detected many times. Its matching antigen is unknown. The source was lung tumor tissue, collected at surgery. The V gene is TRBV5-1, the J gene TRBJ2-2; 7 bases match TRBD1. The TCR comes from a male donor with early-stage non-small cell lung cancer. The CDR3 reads CASRAGQVTGELFF. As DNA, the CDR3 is TGCGCCAGCAGGGCCGGACAGGTCACCGGGGAGCTGTTTTTT.